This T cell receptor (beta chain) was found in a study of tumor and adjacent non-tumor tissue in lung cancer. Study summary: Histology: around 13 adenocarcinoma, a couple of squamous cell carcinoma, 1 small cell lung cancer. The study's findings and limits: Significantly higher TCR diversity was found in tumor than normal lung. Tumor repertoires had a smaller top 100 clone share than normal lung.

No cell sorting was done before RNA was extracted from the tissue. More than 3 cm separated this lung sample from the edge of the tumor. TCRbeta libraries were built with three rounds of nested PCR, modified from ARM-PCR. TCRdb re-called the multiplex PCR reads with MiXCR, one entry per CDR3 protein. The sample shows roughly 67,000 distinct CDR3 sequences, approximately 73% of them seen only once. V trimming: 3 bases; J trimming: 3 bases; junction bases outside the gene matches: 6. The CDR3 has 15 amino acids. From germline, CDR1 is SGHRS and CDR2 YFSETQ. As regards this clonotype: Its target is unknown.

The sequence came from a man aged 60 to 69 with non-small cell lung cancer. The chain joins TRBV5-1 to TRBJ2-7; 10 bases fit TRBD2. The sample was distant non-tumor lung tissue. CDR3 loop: CASSYRTSGNYEQYF. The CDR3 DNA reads TGCGCCAGCAGCTACAGGACTAGCGGAAACTACGAGCAGTACTTC.